The 5 T cell receptor beta chains below were found in one sample sequenced in a study of blood T cell repertoires in COVID-19. The repertoire was sequenced with immunoSEQ multiplex PCR; TCRdb's copy has only in-frame clones and lacks some. The sample includes roughly 180,000 clones, 80% to 90% of them seen just once. The specimen was peripheral blood. Receptor source: a man in his 70s with active or convalescent COVID-19.

The rearrangement links TRBV6-2 or TRBV6-3 to TRBJ1-2; no definite D call. Germline assignment: CDR1 MNHEY and CDR2 SVGEGT. Trimming cost V 4 bases and J 4 bases, with 7 bases left between them. The CDR3 covers 12 residues. CDR3 loop: CASSFGAYGYTF. The CDR3 DNA is TGTGCCAGCAGTTTTGGAGCCTATGGCTACACCTTC.

The CDR3 coding sequence is TGTGCCAGCAGCCCACAGGGTGGGTACGAGCAGTACTTC. Encoded protein: CASSPQGGYEQYF. The rearrangement joins TRBV7-9 to TRBJ2-7, with D possibly matching TRBD1 (6 bases). Between the trimmed V and J ends, which lost 5 bases and 4 bases, there was a span of 12 bases. The germline V gene encodes CDR1 SEHNR and CDR2 FQNEAQ (reference sequence). The CDR3 runs to 13 residues.

This clone has a handful of counts. This sequence joins TRBV29-1 and TRBJ1-2; the match to TRBD1 covers 8 bases. The CDR3 sequence is 11 residues long. Germline V gene data show CDR1 as SQVTM and CDR2 as ANQGSEA. V dropped 8 bases and J dropped 8; count of bases not matched to a gene: 7. CDR3 loop: CSTRTGKGYTF. The CDR3 DNA reads as TGCAGCACGAGGACAGGGAAGGGCTACACCTTC. The full variable domain, with the rest looked up from reference TRBV29-1 and TRBJ1-2, is SAVISQKPSRDICQRGTSLTIQCQVDSQVTMMFWYRQQPGQSLTLIATANQGSEATYESGFVIDKFPISRPNLTFSTLTVSNMSPEDSSIYLCSTRTGKGYTFGSGTRLTVV.

CDR3 DNA: TGTGCCAGCAGTCCAAGGACAGGGAATGAAAAACTGTTTTTT. This encodes CASSPRTGNEKLFF. The J gene is TRBJ1-4, the V gene TRBV28; the match to TRBD1 covers 8 bases. Trimming took 5 bases from V and 5 from J; bases not matched to a gene: 4. The CDR3 totals 14 residues. The germline gives CDR1 MDHEN, CDR2 SYDVKM.

V is TRBV5-1 and J is TRBJ2-3; TRBD2 aligns across 13 bases. V lost 3 bases to trimming and J lost 6 bases; unmatched junction nucleotides: 4. Germline V gene sequence: CDR1 SGHRS, CDR2 YFSETQ. There are 15 residues in the CDR3. CDR3 DNA sequence: TGCGCCAGCAGCTCCTGGACTAGCGGGGGTGATACGCAGTATTTT. It specifies CASSSWTSGGDTQYF.